These 3 T cell receptor beta chains share one sample of origin, sequenced in a study of cytomegalovirus exposure and HLA in healthy donors. 13 Jbeta primers and 60 Vbeta primers were used for the PCR. Sequencing used immunoSEQ multiplex PCR; TCRdb keeps in-frame clones, though not all of them. This sample has about 89,000 clones, with roughly three quarters found just once. Sequenced input: PBMCs. The source of these receptors is a male donor in good health and CMV-seronegative.

Note on this clone: The sample carries other DNA sequences with the same CDR3. J is TRBJ2-1 and V is TRBV9; the D gene is possibly TRBD2 (6 bases). Trimming pared 0 bases from V and 8 bases from J, leaving 9 bases between. The CDR3 consists of 13 residues. In germline, CDR1 is SGDLS, CDR2 YYNGEE. CDR3 sequence (DNA): TGTGCCAGCAGCGTAGGGGAGCGGGATGAGCAGTTCTTC. Protein product: CASSVGERDEQFF.

V and J are TRBV2 and TRBJ1-5, with 8 positions matching TRBD1. The V segment lost 5 bases and the J segment 6 bases; nucleotides outside the gene matches: 6. In germline, CDR1 is SNHLY, CDR2 FYNNEI. The CDR3 has 14 amino acids. CDR3 nucleotides: TGTGCCAGCAGTTTTGGACAGGGAGGTCAGCCCCAGCATTTT. Its translation is CASSFGQGGQPQHF.

The chain uses TRBV7-2 and TRBJ1-4; D is undetermined. V was pared by 1 base and J by 1 base, with 7 bases between. The CDR3 loop spans 15 amino acids. Germline assignment: CDR1 SGHTA and CDR2 FQGNSA. The CDR3 here is CASSLVAGTNEKLFF. CDR3 DNA sequence: TGTGCCAGCAGCTTAGTGGCGGGAACTAATGAAAAACTGTTTTTT.